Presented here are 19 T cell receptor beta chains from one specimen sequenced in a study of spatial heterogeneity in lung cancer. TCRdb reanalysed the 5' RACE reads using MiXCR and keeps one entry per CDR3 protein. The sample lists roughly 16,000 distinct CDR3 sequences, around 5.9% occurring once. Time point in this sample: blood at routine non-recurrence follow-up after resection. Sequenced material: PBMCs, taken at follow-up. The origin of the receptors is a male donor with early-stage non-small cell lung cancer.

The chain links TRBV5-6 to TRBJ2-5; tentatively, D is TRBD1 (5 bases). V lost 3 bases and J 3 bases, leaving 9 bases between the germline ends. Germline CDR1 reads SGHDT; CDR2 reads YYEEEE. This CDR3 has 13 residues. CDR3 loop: CASSSLGEETQYF. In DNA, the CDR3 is TGTGCCAGCAGCTCCCTAGGGGAAGAGACCCAGTACTTC.

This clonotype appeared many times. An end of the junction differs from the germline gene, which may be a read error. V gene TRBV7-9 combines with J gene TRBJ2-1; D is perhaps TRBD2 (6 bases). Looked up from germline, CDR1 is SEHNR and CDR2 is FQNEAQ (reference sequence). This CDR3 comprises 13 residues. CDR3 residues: CASSVAAYNEQFF. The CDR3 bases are TGTGCCAGCAGCGTAGCGGCTTACAATGAGCAGTTCTTC.

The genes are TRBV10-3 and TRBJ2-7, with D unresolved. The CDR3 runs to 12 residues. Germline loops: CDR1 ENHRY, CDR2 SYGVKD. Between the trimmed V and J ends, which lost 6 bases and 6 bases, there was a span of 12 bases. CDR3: CAISHDSGEQYF. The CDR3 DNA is TGTGCCATCAGCCATGACTCCGGCGAGCAGTACTTC.

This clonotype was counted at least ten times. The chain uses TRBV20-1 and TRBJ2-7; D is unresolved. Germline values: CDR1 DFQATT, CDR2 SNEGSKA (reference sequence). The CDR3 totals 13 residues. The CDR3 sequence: CSPGYQVEYEQYF. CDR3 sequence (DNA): TGCAGCCCCGGGTACCAGGTAGAGTACGAGCAGTACTTC.

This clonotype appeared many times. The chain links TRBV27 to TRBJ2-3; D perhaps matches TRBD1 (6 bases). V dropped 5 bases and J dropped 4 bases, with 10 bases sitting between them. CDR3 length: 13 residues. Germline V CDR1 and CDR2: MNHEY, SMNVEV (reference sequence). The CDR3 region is CASSGGSSDTQYF. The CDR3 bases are TGTGCCAGCAGTGGGGGCAGTTCAGATACGCAGTATTTT.

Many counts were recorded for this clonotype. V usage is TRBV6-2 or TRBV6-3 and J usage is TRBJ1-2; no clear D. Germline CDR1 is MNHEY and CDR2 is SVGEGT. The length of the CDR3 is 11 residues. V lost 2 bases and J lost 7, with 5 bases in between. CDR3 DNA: TGTGCCAGCAGTTACGGTCCTGGCTACACCTTC. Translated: CASSYGPGYTF.

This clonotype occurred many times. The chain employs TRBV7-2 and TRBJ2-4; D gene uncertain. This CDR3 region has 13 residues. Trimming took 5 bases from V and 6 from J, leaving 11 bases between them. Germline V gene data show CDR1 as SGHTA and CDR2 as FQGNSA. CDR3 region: CASSPPWGNIQYF. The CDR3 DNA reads TGTGCCAGCAGCCCCCCTTGGGGAAACATTCAGTACTTC.

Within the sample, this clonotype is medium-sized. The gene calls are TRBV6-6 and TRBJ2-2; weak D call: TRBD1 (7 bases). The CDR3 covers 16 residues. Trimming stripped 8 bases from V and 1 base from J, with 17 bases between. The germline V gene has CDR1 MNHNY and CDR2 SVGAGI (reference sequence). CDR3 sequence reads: CASLPGGTGNTGELFF. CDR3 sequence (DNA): TGTGCCAGCCTGCCAGGGGGGACTGGGAACACCGGGGAGCTGTTTTTT.

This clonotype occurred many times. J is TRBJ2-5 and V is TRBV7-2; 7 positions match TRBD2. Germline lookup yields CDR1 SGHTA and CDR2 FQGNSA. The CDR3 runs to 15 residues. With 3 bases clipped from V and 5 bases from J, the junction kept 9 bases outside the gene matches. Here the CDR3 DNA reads TGTGCCAGCAGCTTCGGGCGGGAGCTGGATGAGACCCAGTACTTC. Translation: CASSFGRELDETQYF.

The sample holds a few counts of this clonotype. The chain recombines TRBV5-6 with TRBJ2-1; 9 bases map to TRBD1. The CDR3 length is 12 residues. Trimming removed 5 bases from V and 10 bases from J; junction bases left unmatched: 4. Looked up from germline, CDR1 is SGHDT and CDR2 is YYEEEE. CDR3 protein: CASSPGTGEQFF. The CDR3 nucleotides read TGTGCCAGCAGTCCCGGGACAGGGGAGCAGTTCTTC.

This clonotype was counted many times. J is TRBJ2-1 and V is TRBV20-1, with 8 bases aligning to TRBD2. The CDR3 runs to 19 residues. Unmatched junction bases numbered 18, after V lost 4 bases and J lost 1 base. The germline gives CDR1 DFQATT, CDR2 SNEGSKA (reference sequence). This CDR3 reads CSATLKNSGTSLSYNEQFF. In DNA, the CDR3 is TGCAGTGCTACCCTTAAAAATTCCGGGACTAGTCTTTCCTACAATGAGCAGTTCTTC.

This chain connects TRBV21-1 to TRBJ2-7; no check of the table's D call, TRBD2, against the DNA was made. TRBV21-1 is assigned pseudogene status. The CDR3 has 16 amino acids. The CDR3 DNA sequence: TGTGCCAGCAGCAAAGTCTGCCAGGGTCCTAACTACGAGCAGTACTTC. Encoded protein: CASSKVCQGPNYEQYF.

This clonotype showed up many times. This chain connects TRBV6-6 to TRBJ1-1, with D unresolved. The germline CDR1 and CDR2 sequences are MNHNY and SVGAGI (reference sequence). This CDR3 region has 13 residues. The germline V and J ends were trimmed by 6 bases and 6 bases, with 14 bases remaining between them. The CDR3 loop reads CASRGPLGAEAFF. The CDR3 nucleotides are TGTGCCAGCAGAGGGCCCCTTGGGGCTGAAGCTTTCTTT.

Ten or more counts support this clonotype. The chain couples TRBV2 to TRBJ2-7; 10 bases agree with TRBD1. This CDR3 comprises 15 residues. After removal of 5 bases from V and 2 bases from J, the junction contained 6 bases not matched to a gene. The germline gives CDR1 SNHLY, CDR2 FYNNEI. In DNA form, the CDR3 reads TGTGCCAGCAGTCCGGTTGGGACAGGGGCCTACGAGCAGTACTTC. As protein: CASSPVGTGAYEQYF.

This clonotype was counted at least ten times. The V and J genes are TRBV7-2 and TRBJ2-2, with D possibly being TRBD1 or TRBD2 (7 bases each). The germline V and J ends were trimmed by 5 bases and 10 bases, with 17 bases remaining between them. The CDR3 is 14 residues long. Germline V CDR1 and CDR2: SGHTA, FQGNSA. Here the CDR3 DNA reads TGTGCCAGCAGCCCAGGGGGGGGATTAGTGGAGCTGTTTTTT. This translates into CASSPGGGLVELFF.

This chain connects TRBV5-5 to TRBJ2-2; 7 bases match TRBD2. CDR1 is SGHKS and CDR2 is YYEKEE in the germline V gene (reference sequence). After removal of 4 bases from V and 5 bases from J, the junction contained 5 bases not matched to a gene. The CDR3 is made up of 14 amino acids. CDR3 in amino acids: CASSGTTSTGELFF. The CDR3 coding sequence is TGTGCCAGCAGCGGGACTACTTCTACCGGGGAGCTGTTTTTT.

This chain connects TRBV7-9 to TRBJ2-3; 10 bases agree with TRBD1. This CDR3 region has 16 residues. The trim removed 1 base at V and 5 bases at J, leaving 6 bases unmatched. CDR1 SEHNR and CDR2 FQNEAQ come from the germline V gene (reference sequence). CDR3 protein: CASSLVRTGGGDTQYF. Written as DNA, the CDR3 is TGTGCCAGCAGCTTAGTCAGGACAGGGGGAGGAGATACGCAGTATTTT.

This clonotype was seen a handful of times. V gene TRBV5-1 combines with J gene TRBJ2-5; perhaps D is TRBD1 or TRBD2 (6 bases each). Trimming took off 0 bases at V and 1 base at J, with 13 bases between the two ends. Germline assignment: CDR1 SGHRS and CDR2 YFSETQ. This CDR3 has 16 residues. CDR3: CASSLDKQGLQETQYF. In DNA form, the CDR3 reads TGCGCCAGCAGCTTGGACAAACAGGGACTCCAAGAGACCCAGTACTTC.

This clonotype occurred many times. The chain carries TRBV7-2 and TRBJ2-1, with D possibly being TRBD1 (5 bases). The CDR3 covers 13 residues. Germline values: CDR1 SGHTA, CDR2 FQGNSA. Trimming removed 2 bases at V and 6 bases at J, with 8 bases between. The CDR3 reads CASSLRGSNEQFF. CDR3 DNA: TGTGCCAGCAGCTTAAGGGGAAGCAATGAGCAGTTCTTC.